This TCR beta chain appears in the sequencing data of a study of blood T cell repertoires in COVID-19. Using immunoSEQ multiplex PCR, the repertoire was profiled, and TCRdb retains in-frame clones only, with some absent. In the table there are 250,000 to 300,000 clones, over 75% of which are singletons. V lost 8 bases and J lost 0, with 13 bases in between. The CDR3 is 14 amino acids. Germline CDR1 reads SGHVS; CDR2 reads FNYEAQ. The sequence was collected from a woman aged 25 to 39 who had recovered from COVID-19. The V call is TRBV7-6, the J call TRBJ1-1, with a weak D call TRBD1 (5 bases). The sequencing sample was made of PBMCs or T cells enriched from blood (not recorded which). CDR3 loop: CASRDGGLNTEAFF. Written as DNA, the CDR3 is TGTGCCAGCCGAGACGGGGGGTTGAACACTGAAGCTTTCTTT.